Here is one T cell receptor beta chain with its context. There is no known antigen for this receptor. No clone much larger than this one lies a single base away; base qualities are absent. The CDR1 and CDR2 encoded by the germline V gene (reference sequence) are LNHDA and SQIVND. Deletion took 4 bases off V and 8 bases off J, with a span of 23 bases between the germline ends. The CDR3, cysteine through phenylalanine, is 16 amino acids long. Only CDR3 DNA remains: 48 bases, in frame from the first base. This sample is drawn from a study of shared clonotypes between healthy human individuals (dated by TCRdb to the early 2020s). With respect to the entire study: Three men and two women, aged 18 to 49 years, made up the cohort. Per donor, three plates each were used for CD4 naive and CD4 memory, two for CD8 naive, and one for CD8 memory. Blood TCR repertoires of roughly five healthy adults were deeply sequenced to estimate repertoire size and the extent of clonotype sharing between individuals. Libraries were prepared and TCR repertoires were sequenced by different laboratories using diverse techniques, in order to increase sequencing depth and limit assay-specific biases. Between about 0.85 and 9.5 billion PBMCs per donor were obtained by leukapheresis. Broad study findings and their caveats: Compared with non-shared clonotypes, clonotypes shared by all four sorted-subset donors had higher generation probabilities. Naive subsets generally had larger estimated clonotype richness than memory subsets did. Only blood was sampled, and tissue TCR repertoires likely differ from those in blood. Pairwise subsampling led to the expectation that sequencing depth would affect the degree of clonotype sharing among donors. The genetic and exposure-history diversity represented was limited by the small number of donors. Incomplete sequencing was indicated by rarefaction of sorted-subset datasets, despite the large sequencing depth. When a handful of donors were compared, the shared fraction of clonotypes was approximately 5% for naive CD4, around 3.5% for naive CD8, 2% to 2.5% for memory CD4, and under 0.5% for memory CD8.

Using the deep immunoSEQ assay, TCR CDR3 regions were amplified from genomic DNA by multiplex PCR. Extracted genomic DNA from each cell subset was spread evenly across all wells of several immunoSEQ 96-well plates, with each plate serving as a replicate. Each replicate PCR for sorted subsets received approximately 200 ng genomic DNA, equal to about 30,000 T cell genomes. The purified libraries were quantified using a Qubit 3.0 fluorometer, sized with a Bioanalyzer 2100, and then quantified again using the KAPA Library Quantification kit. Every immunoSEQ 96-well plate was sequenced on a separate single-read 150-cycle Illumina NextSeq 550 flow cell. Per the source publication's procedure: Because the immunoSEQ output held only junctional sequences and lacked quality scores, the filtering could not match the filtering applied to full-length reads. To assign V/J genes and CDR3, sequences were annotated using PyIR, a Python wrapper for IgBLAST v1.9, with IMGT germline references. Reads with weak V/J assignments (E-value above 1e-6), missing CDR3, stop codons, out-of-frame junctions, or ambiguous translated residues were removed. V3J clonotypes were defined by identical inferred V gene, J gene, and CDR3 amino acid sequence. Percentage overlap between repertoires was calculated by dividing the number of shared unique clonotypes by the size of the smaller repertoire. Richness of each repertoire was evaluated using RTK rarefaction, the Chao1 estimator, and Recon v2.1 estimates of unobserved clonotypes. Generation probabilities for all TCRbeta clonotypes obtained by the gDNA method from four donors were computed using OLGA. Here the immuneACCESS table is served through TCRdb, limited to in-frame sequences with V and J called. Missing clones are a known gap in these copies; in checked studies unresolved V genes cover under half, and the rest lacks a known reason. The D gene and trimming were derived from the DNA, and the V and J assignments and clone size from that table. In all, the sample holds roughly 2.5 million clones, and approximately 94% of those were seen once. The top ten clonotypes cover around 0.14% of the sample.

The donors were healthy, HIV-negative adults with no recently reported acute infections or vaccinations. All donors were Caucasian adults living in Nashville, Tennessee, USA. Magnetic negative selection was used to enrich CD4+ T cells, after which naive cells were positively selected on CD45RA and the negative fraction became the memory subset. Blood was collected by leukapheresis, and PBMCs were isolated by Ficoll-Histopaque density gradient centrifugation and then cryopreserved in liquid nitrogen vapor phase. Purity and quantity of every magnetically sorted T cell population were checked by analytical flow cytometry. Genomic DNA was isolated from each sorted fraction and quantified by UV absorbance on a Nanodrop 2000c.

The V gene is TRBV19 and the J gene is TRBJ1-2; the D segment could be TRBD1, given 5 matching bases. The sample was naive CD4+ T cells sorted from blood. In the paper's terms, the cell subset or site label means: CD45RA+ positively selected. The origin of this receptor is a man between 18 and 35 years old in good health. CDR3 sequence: CASSTTWDGGFWGYTF. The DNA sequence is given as TGTGCCAGTAGTACGACTTGGGACGGAGGTTTTTGGGGCTACACCTTC.